This TCR beta chain was captured in a study of T cell responses to AZD1222 COVID-19 vaccine. V dropped 4 bases and J dropped 3 bases, with 14 bases sitting between them. CDR1 is SGDLS and CDR2 is YYNGEE in the germline V gene. CDR3 length: 16 residues. Second doses at about 4 or about 12 weeks were pooled. Assay used: immunoSEQ multiplex PCR; TCRdb lists only in-frame clones, some missing. The table lists roughly 150,000 clones, approximately 90% of them singletons. Study conclusions and caveats: Scientists sampled the repertoires only once the peak T cell response had passed. Seropositive at baseline were only 5 or 6 AZD1222 recipients. After two AZD1222 doses, spike-specific TCR breadth and depth rose versus day 0.

On this clone: What it binds is unknown.

The source material was peripheral blood, sampled 28 days after the second AZD1222 dose. This TCR derives from an adult who received the AZD1222 COVID-19 vaccine. The chain employs TRBV9 and TRBJ1-6; a possible D gene is TRBD1 (6 bases). The CDR3 is CASSQRGGYYNSPLHF. CDR3 DNA sequence: TGTGCCAGCAGCCAGCGAGGGGGGTACTATAATTCACCCCTCCACTTT.